This is a list of T cell receptor beta chains from one sample in a study of CD8 T cells in Susac syndrome. TCRdb processed the immunoSEQ multiplex PCR reads anew with MiXCR; each CDR3 protein has one entry. The table lists about 130,000 distinct CDR3 sequences, 85% to 95% of them singletons. Sequenced sample: CD8+ T cells from PBMCs. The receptors were sampled from a human donor with multiple sclerosis. Both conserved end residues are trimmed from each CDR3. Size values are once, few and many counts, or a class for expanded clones, and some rows have none.

clone size	J gene	V gene	CDR3 protein
-	TRBJ2-3	TRBV5-8	ASSFLAGDTDTQY
-	TRBJ1-3	TRBV7-9	ASSPLGRGSGNTIY
-	TRBJ2-3	TRBV20-1	SAREGAGQNTDTQY
-	TRBJ1-1	TRBV5-1	ASSLGDKTPEAF
-	TRBJ1-1	TRBV7-9	ASSLSQGNTEAF
-	TRBJ2-7	TRBV5-1	ASSLYQVDLYEQY
-	TRBJ2-2	TRBV5-1	ASSLFSGQGPNTGELF
-	TRBJ1-6	TRBV7-6	ASSPGTVPKPLH
-	TRBJ2-3	TRBV7-3	ASSLAGLSTDTQY
-	TRBJ2-1	TRBV7-8	ASSLARLAGTHNEQF
-	TRBJ1-2	TRBV20-1	SARDRGSGGGPSNYGYT
-	TRBJ1-2	TRBV3-1	ASSPRDSHGYGYT
-	TRBJ2-5	TRBV7-2	ASSVWRLETQY
-	TRBJ1-6	TRBV7-3	ASSLSGQNSPLH
-	TRBJ2-2	TRBV6-5	ASSYLTGLGGGGELF
-	TRBJ2-5	TRBV19	ASSIRQSQETQY
once	TRBJ2-5	TRBV28	ASSLRPLETQY
-	TRBJ1-3	TRBV20-1	SAPYGSRSGNTIY
-	TRBJ1-1	TRBV6-5	ASSYFREADEAF
-	TRBJ2-1	TRBV6-5	ASSASGRSYNEQF
-	TRBJ1-6	TRBV10-3	AISESLVSLLH
-	TRBJ2-7	TRBV27	ASSILYGEQY
-	TRBJ2-1	TRBV3-1	ASSQEERGGPYNEQF
once	TRBJ2-5	TRBV20-1	SARKRGEAETQY
-	TRBJ2-1	TRBV11-1	ASSSTSRRDSQTISYNEQF
-	TRBJ2-2	TRBV12-3/TRBV12-4	ASSPAKLAAGELF
-	TRBJ2-1	TRBV7-8	ASSLPDWDDEQF
-	TRBJ1-2	TRBV9	ASSGDGTSSDLNYGYT
-	TRBJ2-7	TRBV29-1	SVTDSYEQY
-	TRBJ2-1	TRBV5-6	ASSPTTGRDEQF
-	TRBJ1-6	TRBV12-3/TRBV12-4	ASSPGGTPLH
-	TRBJ1-4	TRBV12-3/TRBV12-4	ASSPSYGSYEKLF
-	TRBJ2-4	TRBV20-1	SARDPRAEAKNIQY
-	TRBJ1-5	TRBV4-1	ASSQGGAGNQPQH
-	TRBJ1-1	TRBV5-1	ASSSQGRNTEAF
-	TRBJ2-3	TRBV4-1	ASSQAAGRGGSDTQY
-	TRBJ1-5	TRBV19	ASSMSQRNQPQH
-	TRBJ1-2	TRBV13	ASSSEDRDGYT
-	TRBJ2-7	TRBV11-2	ASSSRTGVDYEQY
-	TRBJ2-7	TRBV7-9	ASSSKDRGLGEQY
-	TRBJ2-5	TRBV7-3	ASSLSGRLQETQY
-	TRBJ2-6	TRBV11-3	ASSLGTGSGANVLT
-	TRBJ2-1	TRBV5-4	ASSPGRGGRNEQF
-	TRBJ2-1	TRBV9	ASSVSGRADNEQF
-	TRBJ2-2	TRBV13	ASSSYRHPENTGELF
-	TRBJ1-1	TRBV6-1	ASRLYGQGGSNTEAF
-	TRBJ2-7	TRBV12-5	ASGHPAYEQY
-	TRBJ1-1	TRBV7-9	ASSPLTGAGTEAF
-	TRBJ2-2	TRBV5-1	ASSWERESTGELF
-	TRBJ2-3	TRBV7-3	ASSPMGADTQY
-	TRBJ1-5	TRBV30	AWSSGTGINQPQH
once	TRBJ2-7	TRBV12-3/TRBV12-4	ASSPRDSPSYEQY
-	TRBJ2-7	TRBV20-1	SARDEASGGARTYEQY
-	TRBJ1-1	TRBV30	AWSRQGLAF
-	TRBJ1-4	TRBV9	ASSELGANEKLF
-	TRBJ2-3	TRBV25-1	ASSDSSGGFPDTQY
once	TRBJ1-1	TRBV12-3/TRBV12-4	ASSLDRELTEAF
once	TRBJ2-7	TRBV28	ASSPRGGPAYEQY